The T cell receptor (beta chain) described here comes from a study of monozygotic twins with inflammatory bowel disease. The CDR3 contains 17 residues. Germline CDR1 SEHNR, CDR2 FQNEAQ (reference sequence). TCRdb reworked the 5' RACE reads into one entry per CDR3 protein, no DNA. In total, the table holds approximately 400,000 distinct CDR3 sequences. The sample taken for sequencing was blood. V is TRBV7-9 and J is TRBJ1-2. The TCR sequence derives from a human donor with ulcerative colitis or Crohn's disease, or a healthy co-twin of an affected twin (not recorded which). The CDR3: CASSTFGDSGANYGYTF.